This is a list of T cell receptor beta chains from one sample in a study of T-cell reconstitution after alpha-beta-depleted transplantation in children. MiXCR, run by TCRdb on the PCR reads, gives a single entry per CDR3 protein. The sample has 550,000 to 600,000 distinct CDR3 sequences, under 30% seen once. Source: PBMCs, mostly from graft donor cells, taken 360 days after TCRalphabeta/CD19-depleted stem cell transplant. The receptors here all came from a boy less than two years old who had a stem cell transplant for acute myeloid leukemia, so the T cells may come from the graft donor. CDR3s include the opening cysteine and the closing phenylalanine or tryptophan. Fields, in order: J gene, clone size, V gene, D gene, CDR3 DNA, CDR3 protein. D genes are given only for firm matches. Not every row has a clone size; where given, it reads once, few, many or a size class.

TRBJ2-5,many,TRBV3-1,-,TGTGCCAGCAGCCAAGAGGACACCGAGGAAGAGACCCAGTACTTC,CASSQEDTEEETQYF
TRBJ2-5,-,TRBV20-1,-,TGCAGTGCCTCCCTAACAGGGAGCAAAGAGACCCAGTACTTC,CSASLTGSKETQYF
TRBJ2-6,many,TRBV20-1,-,TGCAGTGCCTCGACTAGGAGCTCTGGGGCCAACGTCCTGACTTTC,CSASTRSSGANVLTF
TRBJ1-6,many,TRBV20-1,TRBD1,TGCAGTCATTGGACAGGGGAGTATAATTCACCCCTCCACTTT,CSHWTGEYNSPLHF
TRBJ2-7,-,TRBV7-9,TRBD1,TGTGCCAGCAGGTCCATACAGGGGGACGAGCAGCACTTC,CASRSIQGDEQHF
TRBJ2-1,-,TRBV7-7,-,TGTGCCAGCCATCACCGGGGGGCCCCTCACAATGAGCAGTTCTTC,CASHHRGAPHNEQFF
TRBJ2-3,-,TRBV7-2,-,TGTGCCAGCAGCGGAGTTTGGGGGGGCACAGATACGCAGTATTTT,CASSGVWGGTDTQYF
TRBJ2-3,-,TRBV7-6,TRBD2,TGTGCCAGCAGCTTATGGTCCAGGGGACTAGCGGAAACAGATACGCAGTATTTT,CASSLWSRGLAETDTQYF
TRBJ1-4,-,TRBV7-2,TRBD1,TGTGCCAGCAGCCCCCGGACAGGGGAAAAACTGTTTTTT,CASSPRTGEKLFF
TRBJ2-2,many,TRBV3-1,TRBD2,TGTGCCAGCAGCCGAACTAGCGGGGGGGCCAACACCGGGGAGCTGTTTTTT,CASSRTSGGANTGELFF
TRBJ2-4,many,TRBV21-1,-,TGTGCCAGCAGCAAAGGAAGCTGGGGACCCAAAAACATTCAGTACTTC,CASSKGSWGPKNIQYF
TRBJ1-2,-,TRBV7-3,-,TGTGCCAGCAGCTTAAACGGAGGGTACGAGGCAGGCTACACCTTC,CASSLNGGYEAGYTF
TRBJ1-2,many,TRBV4-1,-,TGCGCCAGCAGCCACCCCTCAGGCAGCAGCTATGGCTACACCTTC,CASSHPSGSSYGYTF
TRBJ1-5,-,TRBV6-1,TRBD1,TGTGCCAGCAGAAGAGGGACAGTTAGCAATCAGCCCCAGCATTTT,CASRRGTVSNQPQHF
TRBJ2-7,-,TRBV5-5,-,TGTGCCAGCAGAACCACGGAACAATCCTACTACGAGCAGTACTTC,CASRTTEQSYYEQYF
TRBJ1-3,-,TRBV5-1,-,TGCGCCAGCAGCCCCTCAGGGGTAGCGGACACCATATATTTT,CASSPSGVADTIYF
TRBJ2-7,-,TRBV25-1,-,TGTGCCAGCAGTGAAGGTGGACAGTCTTACGAGCAGTACTTC,CASSEGGQSYEQYF
TRBJ2-1,-,TRBV11-2,TRBD2,TGTGCCAGCAGCAGGGTTAGCGGGGCCTACAATGAGCAGTTCTTC,CASSRVSGAYNEQFF
TRBJ2-5,-,TRBV6-1,TRBD2,TGTGCCAGCAGTCATAGCGGGGGGGCCGGGGAGACCCAGTACTTC,CASSHSGGAGETQYF
TRBJ2-7,-,TRBV6-1,-,TGTGCCAGCAGTGAAACCGGGACCGACCCCTTCGACGAGCAGTACTTC,CASSETGTDPFDEQYF
TRBJ1-4,-,TRBV29-1,-,TGCAGCGTCTGGGGCCAATCAGGTGAAAAACTGTTTTTT,CSVWGQSGEKLFF
TRBJ1-1,many,TRBV7-2,-,TGTGCCAGCAGCTTAGTTCGGAGCATGAACACTGAAGCTTTCTTT,CASSLVRSMNTEAFF
TRBJ2-2,-,TRBV5-4,TRBD1,TGTGCCAGCAGCTTGGCAGGGACAGGGACGCCCCTTATCACCGGGGAGCTGTTTTTT,CASSLAGTGTPLITGELFF
TRBJ2-3,-,TRBV28,-,TGTGCCAGCAGTTTTTCCCCCGGGAGCACAGATACGCAGTATTTT,CASSFSPGSTDTQYF
TRBJ1-5,few,TRBV10-3,-,TGTGCCATCAGTGAGTCCACAGGTTACAATCAGCCCCAGCATTTT,CAISESTGYNQPQHF
TRBJ2-1,many,TRBV29-1,TRBD2,TGCAGCGTTGGAGGGACTAGCGGCTTCAATGAGCAGTTCTTC,CSVGGTSGFNEQFF
TRBJ1-6,many,TRBV7-3,TRBD1,TGTGCCAGCAGCTTAAAGGGACAGGGGTCACCCCTCCACTTT,CASSLKGQGSPLHF
TRBJ2-1,few,TRBV12-3/TRBV12-4,-,TGTGCTTCCGGAGGGCCCAGCACCTACAATGAGCAGTTCTTC,CASGGPSTYNEQFF
TRBJ1-5,many,TRBV7-9,-,TGTGCCAGCAGCTTAGGGGGGGGGCCCCAGCATTTT,CASSLGGGPQHF
TRBJ2-7,many,TRBV12-3/TRBV12-4,-,TGTGCCAGCAGCAACCAGGGAGCGGGCGAGCAGTACTTC,CASSNQGAGEQYF
TRBJ2-5,few,TRBV6-1,-,TGTGCCAGCAGTGAAGAAAGGGGGTATGCGACCCAGTACTTC,CASSEERGYATQYF
TRBJ2-5,once,TRBV27,TRBD1,TGTGCCAGCAGTTCCAACGACAGGGGGGAGACCCAGTACTTC,CASSSNDRGETQYF
TRBJ2-7,-,TRBV12-5,TRBD1,TGTGCTAGTGGTTTGGTTGGGACAGCCCGCTCCTACGAGCAGTACTTC,CASGLVGTARSYEQYF
TRBJ2-2,few,TRBV4-2,-,TGTGCCAGCAGCCAAGATCGCGGGCCCGGGGAGCTGTTTTTT,CASSQDRGPGELFF
TRBJ1-2,many,TRBV14,-,TGTGCCAGCAGCCCTCTCGGGGCGGGTGGCTACACCTTC,CASSPLGAGGYTF
TRBJ2-7,few,TRBV7-9,TRBD2,TGTGCCAGCAGCTCCCGGACTAGCAGACGCGAGCAGTACTTC,CASSSRTSRREQYF
TRBJ2-1,few,TRBV20-1,-,TGCAGTGGGGAGGAAGGGGCCCTATCTGAGCAGTTCTTC,CSGEEGALSEQFF
TRBJ2-5,-,TRBV6-4,TRBD1,TGTGCCAGCAGGCCCGACAGGGGGCGAGGGGCGGGTAAGGCTGAGACCCAGTACTTC,CASRPDRGRGAGKAETQYF
TRBJ1-1,many,TRBV7-9,-,TGTGCCAGCAGCTTAGGGATGGCTCATATGACGAACACTGAAGCTTTCTTT,CASSLGMAHMTNTEAFF
TRBJ2-1,-,TRBV27,-,TGTGCCAGCAGTTCAACAGGGCCCGTGTACAATGAGCAGTTCTTC,CASSSTGPVYNEQFF
TRBJ2-5,many,TRBV29-1,-,TGCAGCGTTCTTCCCTGGACCGTTCGGGAGACCCAGTACTTC,CSVLPWTVRETQYF
TRBJ2-7,-,TRBV20-1,TRBD1,TGCAGTGCTTATGGACAGGGGGCTTCCTACGAGCAGTACTTC,CSAYGQGASYEQYF
TRBJ2-3,-,TRBV28,-,TGTGCCAGCACCTTTGCGAGGGCGGGTTCAGGTACGCAGTATTTT,CASTFARAGSGTQYF
TRBJ1-2,few,TRBV18,-,TGTGCCAGCTCACCACCCCCCTTGTATGGCTACACCTTC,CASSPPPLYGYTF
TRBJ1-1,many,TRBV19,-,TGTGCCAGTAGGCAAGGAGGGACTGAAGCTTTCTTT,CASRQGGTEAFF
TRBJ2-2,-,TRBV12-3/TRBV12-4,TRBD1,TGTGCCAGCAGTTTACGGGACAGGGCCACCGGGGAGCTGTTTTTT,CASSLRDRATGELFF
TRBJ1-5,many,TRBV20-1,-,TGCAGTGCTAGAGGTGCACAGGGAAATCCGCCCCAGCATTTT,CSARGAQGNPPQHF
TRBJ2-2,-,TRBV12-3/TRBV12-4,-,TGTGCCAGCAGTTTAAAAGGGGCGGAGCTGTTTTTT,CASSLKGAELFF
TRBJ1-1,few,TRBV6-1,-,TGTGCCAGCAGTGAAGCGTACGGGCATGAAGCTTTCTTT,CASSEAYGHEAFF
TRBJ2-1,few,TRBV24-1,-,TGTGCCACCAGTGAATGGGGGAGCCTTGAGCAGTTCTTC,CATSEWGSLEQFF
TRBJ1-4,many,TRBV25-1,-,TGTGCCAGCAGTGAACAGACGTATTTGGGATTTAATGAAAAACTGTTTTTT,CASSEQTYLGFNEKLFF